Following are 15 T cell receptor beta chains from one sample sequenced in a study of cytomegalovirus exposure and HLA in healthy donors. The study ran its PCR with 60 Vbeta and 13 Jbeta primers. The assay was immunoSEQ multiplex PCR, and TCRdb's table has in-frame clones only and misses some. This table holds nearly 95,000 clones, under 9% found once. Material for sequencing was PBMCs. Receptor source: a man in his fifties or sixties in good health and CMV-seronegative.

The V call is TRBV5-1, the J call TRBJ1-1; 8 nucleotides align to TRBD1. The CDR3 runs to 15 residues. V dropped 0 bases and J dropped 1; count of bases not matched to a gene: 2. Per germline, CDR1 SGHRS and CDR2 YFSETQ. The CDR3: CASSLGTGKNTEAFF. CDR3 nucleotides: TGCGCCAGCAGCTTGGGGACAGGGAAGAACACTGAAGCTTTCTTT.

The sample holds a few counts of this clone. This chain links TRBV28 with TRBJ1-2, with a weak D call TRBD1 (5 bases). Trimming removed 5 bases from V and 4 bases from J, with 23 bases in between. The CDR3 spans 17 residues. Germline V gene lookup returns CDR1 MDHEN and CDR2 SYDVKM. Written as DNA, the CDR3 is TGTGCCAGCAGTACCCCCGCGGGGGTCCGGATCGGCTATGGCTACACCTTC. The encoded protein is CASSTPAGVRIGYGYTF.

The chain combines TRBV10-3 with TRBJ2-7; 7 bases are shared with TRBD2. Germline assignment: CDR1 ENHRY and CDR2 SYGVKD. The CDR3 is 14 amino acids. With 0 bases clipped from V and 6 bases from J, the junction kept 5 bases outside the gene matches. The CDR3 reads CAISESTGGGEQYF. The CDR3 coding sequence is TGTGCCATCAGTGAGTCGACTGGGGGGGGCGAGCAGTACTTC.

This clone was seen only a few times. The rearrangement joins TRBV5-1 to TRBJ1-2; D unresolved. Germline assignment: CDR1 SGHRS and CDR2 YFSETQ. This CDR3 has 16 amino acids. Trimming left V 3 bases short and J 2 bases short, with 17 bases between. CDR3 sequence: CASSSNYPGGNYGYTF. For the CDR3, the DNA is TGCGCCAGCAGCTCGAATTACCCAGGTGGGAACTATGGCTACACCTTC.

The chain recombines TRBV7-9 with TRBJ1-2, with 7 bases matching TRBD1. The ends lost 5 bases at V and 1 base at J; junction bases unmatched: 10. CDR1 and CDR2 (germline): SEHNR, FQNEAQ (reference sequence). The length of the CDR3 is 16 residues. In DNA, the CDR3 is TGTGCCAGCAGCCCGGCCGAGGGGGCTTTTAACTATGGCTACACCTTC. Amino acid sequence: CASSPAEGAFNYGYTF.

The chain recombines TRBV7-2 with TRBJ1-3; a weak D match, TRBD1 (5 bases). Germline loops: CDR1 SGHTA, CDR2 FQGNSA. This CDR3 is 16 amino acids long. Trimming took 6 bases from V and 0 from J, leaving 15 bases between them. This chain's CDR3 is CASSPGRTLSGNTIYF. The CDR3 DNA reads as TGTGCCAGCAGTCCCGGACGGACACTCTCTGGAAACACCATATATTTT.

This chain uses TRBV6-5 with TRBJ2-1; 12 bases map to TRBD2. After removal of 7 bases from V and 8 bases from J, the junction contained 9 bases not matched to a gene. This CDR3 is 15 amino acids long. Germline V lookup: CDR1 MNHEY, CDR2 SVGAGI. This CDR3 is CASTRLAGATDEQFF. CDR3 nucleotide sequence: TGTGCCAGCACCCGACTAGCGGGAGCAACCGATGAGCAGTTCTTC.

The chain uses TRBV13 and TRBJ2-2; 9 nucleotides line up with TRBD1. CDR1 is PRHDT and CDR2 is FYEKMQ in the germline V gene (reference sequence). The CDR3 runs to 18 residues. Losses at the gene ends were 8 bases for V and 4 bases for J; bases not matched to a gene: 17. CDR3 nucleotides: TGTGCCAGCTCGGGACAGGGTAGAATTGGCTCGACCACCGGGGAGCTGTTTTTT. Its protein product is CASSGQGRIGSTTGELFF.

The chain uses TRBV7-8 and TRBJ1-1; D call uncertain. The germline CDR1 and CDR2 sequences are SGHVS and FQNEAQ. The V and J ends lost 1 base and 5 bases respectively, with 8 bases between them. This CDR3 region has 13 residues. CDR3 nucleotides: TGTGCCAGCAGCTTAGAGCCCTCAACTGAAGCTTTCTTT. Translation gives CASSLEPSTEAFF.

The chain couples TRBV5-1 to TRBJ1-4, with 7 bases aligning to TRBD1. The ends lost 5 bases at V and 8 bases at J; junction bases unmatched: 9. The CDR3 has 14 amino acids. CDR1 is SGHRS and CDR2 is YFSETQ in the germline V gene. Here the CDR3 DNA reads TGCGCCAGCAGGACCGGGACAGTTGGGGAAAAACTGTTTTTT. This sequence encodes CASRTGTVGEKLFF.

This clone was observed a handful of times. The CDR3, as DNA: TGTGCCAGCAGCCAAGACTGGGGACTAGCGGGAGACGAGCAGTACTTC. Translated: CASSQDWGLAGDEQYF. The rearrangement joins TRBV14 to TRBJ2-5; the match to TRBD2 covers 14 bases. The end of the DNA fits TRBJ2-7 better, so the J call may be wrong. The CDR3 has 16 amino acids. Germline values: CDR1 SGHDN, CDR2 FVKESK.

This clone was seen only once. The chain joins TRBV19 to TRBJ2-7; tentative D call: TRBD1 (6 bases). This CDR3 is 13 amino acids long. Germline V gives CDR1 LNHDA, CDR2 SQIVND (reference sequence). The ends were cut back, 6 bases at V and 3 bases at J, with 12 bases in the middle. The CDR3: CASRQGVHYEQYF. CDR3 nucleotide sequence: TGTGCCAGTAGACAGGGAGTACACTACGAGCAGTACTTC.

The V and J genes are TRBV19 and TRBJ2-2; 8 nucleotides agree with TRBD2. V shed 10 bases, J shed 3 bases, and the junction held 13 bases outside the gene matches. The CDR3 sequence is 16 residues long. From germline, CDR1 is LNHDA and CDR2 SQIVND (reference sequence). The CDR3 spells CATEPAASGHTGELFF. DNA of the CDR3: TGTGCCACCGAACCCGCGGCTAGCGGGCACACCGGGGAGCTGTTTTTT.

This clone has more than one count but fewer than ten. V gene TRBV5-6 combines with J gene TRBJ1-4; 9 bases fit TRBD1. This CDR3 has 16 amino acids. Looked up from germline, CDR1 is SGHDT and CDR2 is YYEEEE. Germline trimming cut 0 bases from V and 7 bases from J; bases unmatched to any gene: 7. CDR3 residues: CASSLGPGTGSEKLFF. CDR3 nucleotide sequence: TGTGCCAGCAGCTTGGGCCCCGGGACAGGGAGTGAAAAACTGTTTTTT.

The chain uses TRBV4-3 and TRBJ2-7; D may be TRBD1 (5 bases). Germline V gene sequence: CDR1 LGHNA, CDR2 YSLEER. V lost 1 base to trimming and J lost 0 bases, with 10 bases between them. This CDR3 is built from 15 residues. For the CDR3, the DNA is TGCGCCAGCAGCCAAGGTGCGACAGACTCCTACGAGCAGTACTTC. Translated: CASSQGATDSYEQYF.